This TCR beta chain was obtained from a study of blood T cell repertoires in COVID-19. About the research overall: From T cells, B-cell-depleted T cells, or PBMCs came the material, which was cDNA or gDNA.

CDR1 is MDHEN and CDR2 is SYDVKM in the germline V gene. This CDR3 has 17 residues. Trimming took 5 bases from V and 0 from J, leaving 17 bases between them. Only in-frame clones appear in the TCRdb table, and some are missing; sequencing was by immunoSEQ multiplex PCR. This repertoire shows about 520,000 clones, approximately 85% found once; its top ten account for 3.2%. Sequencing input: peripheral blood. This clonotype originated in a human donor in a cohort sampled during active COVID-19. V and J are TRBV28 and TRBJ2-1; D is possibly TRBD1 (5 bases). CDR3 sequence (DNA): TGTGCCAGCAGTCCAGGGTGGACCTTGAGCTCCTACAATGAGCAGTTCTTC. It translates to CASSPGWTLSSYNEQFF.